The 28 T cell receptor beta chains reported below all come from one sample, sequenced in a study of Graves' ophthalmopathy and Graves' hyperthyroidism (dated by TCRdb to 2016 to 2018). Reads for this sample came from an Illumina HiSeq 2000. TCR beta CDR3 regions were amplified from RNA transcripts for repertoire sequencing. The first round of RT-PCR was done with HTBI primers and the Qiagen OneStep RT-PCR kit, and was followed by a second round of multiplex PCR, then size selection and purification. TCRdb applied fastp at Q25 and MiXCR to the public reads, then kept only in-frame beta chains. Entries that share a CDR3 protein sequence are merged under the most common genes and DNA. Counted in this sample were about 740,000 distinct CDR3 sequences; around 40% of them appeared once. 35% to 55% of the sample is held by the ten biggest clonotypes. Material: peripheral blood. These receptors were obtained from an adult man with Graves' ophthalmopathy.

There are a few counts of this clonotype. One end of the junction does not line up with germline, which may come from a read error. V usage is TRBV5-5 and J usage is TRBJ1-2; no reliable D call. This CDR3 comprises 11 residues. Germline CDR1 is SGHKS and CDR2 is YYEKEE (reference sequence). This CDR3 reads CASSKGWGYTF. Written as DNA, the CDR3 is TGCGCCAGCAGCAAGGGCTGGGGCTACACCTTC.

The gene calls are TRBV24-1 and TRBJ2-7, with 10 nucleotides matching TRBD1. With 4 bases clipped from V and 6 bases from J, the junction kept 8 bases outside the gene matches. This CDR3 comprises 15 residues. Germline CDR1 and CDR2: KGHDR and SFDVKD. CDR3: CATSDPGTGASEQYF. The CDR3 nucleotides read TGTGCCACCAGTGACCCAGGGACAGGGGCGAGCGAGCAGTACTTC.

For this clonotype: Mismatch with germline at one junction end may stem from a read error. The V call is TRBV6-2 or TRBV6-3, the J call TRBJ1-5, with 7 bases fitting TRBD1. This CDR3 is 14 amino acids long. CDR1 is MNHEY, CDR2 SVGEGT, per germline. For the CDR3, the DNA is TGTGCCAGCGGTTACTTCGGGCAAAGGACAGGATTAGACTGG. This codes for CASGYFGQRTGLDW.

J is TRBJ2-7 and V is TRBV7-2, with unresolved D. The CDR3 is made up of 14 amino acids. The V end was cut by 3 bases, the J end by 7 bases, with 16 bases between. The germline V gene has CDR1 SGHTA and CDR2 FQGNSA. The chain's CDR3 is CASSFYKAELEQYF. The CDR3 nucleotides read TGTGCCAGCAGCTTCTACAAAGCTGAGCTGGAGCAGTACTTC.

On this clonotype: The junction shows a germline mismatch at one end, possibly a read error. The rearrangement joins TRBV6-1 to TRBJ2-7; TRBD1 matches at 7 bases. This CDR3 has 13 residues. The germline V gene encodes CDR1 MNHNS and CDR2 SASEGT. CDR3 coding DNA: TGTGCCCGCAGTACGGGGACAGCCTACGAGCAGTACTTC. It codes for CARSTGTAYEQYF.

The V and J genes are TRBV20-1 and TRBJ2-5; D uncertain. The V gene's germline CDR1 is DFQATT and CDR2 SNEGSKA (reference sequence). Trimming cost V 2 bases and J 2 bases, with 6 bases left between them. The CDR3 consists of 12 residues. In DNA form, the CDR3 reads TGCAGTGCTAGAACTACTCAAGAGACCCAGTACTTC. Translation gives CSARTTQETQYF.

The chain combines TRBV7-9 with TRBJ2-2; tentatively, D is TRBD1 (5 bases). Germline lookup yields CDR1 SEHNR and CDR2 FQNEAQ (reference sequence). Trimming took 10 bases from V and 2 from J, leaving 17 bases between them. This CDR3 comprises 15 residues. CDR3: CANARAGKNTGELFF. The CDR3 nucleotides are TGTGCCAATGCTAGGGCAGGGAAAAACACCGGGGAGCTGTTTTTT.

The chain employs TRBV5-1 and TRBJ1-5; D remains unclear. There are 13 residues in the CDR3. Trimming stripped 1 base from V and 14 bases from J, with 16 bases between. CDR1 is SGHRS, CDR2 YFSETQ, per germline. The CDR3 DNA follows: TGCGCCAGCAGCTTGTTGACGGGAGACTACGAGCATTTT. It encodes CASSLLTGDYEHF.

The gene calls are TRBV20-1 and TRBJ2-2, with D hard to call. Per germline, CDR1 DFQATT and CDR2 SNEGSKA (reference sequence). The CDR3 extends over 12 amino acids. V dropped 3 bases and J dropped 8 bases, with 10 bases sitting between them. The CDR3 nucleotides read TGCAGTGCTAGGAGGTTGGCGGGGGAGCTGTTTTTT. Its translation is CSARRLAGELFF.

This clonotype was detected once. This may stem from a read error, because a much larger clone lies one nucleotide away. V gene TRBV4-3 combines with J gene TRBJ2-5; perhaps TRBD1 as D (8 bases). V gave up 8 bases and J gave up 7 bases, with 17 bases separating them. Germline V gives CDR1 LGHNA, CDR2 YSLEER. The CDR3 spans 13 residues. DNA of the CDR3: TGCGCCAGCGGCAACAGGGGGGGGGGGACCCAGTACTTC. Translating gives CASGNRGGGTQYF.

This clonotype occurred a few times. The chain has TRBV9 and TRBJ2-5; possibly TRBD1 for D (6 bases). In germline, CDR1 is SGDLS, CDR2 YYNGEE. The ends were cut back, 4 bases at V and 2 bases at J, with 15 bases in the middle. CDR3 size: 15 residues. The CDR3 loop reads CASSPTGFTQETQYF. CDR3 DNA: TGTGCCAGCAGCCCGACAGGATTCACTCAAGAGACCCAGTACTTC.

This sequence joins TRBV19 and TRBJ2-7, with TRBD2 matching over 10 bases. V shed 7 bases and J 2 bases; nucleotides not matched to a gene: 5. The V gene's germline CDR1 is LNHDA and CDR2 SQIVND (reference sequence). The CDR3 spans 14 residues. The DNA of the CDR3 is TGTGCCAGTAAAGCCGGGACTAGCGCCTACGAGCAGTACTTC. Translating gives CASKAGTSAYEQYF.

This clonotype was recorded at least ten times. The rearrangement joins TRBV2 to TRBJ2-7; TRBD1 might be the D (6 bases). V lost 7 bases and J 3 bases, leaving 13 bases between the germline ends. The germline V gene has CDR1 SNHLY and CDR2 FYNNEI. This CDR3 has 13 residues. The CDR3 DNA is TGTGCCAGCATGGTCACACAGGGCTACGAGCAGTACTTC. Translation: CASMVTQGYEQYF.

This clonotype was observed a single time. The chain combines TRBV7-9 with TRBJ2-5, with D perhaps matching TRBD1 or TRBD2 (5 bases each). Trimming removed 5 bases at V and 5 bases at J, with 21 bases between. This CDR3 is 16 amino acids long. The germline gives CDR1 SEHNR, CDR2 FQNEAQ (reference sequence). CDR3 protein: CASSQLFEGRVETQYF. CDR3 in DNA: TGTGCCAGCAGCCAGCTTTTTGAGGGACGGGTGGAGACCCAGTACTTC.

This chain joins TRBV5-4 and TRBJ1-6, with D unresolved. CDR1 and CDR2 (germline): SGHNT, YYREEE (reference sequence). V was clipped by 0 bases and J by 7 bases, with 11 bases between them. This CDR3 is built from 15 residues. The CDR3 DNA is TGTGCCAGCAGCTTGGCCGGAGGAGTAAATTCACCCCTCCACTTT. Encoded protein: CASSLAGGVNSPLHF.

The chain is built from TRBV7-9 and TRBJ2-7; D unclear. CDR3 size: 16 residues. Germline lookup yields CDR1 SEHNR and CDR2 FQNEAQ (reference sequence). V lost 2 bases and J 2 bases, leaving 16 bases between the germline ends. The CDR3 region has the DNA TGTGCCAGCAGCTTATCTCAGTCCCTGGGGACCTACGAGCAGTACTTC. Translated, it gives CASSLSQSLGTYEQYF.

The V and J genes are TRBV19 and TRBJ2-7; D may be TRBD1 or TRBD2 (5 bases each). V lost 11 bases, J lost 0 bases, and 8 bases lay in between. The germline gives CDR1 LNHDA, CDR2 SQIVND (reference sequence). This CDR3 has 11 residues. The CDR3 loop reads CAWGTSYEQYF. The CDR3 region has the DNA TGTGCCTGGGGGACCTCCTACGAGCAGTACTTC.

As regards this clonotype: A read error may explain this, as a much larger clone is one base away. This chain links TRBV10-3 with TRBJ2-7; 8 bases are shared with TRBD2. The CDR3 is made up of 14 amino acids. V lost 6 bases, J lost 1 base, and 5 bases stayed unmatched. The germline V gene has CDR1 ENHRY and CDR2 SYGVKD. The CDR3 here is CAISATSASYEQYF. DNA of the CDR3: TGTGCCATCAGCGCGACTAGCGCTTCCTACGAGCAGTACTTC.

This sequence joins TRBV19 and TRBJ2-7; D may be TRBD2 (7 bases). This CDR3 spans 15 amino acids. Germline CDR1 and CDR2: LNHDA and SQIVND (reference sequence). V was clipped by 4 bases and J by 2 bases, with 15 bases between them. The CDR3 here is CASSTSGTGPYEQYF. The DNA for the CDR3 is TGTGCCAGTAGTACTAGCGGAACAGGGCCCTACGAGCAGTACTTC.

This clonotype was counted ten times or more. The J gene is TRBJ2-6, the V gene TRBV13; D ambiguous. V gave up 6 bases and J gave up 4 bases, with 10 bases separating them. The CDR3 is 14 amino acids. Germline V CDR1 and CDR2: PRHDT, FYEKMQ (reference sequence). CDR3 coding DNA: TGTGCCAGCAGAGAACTGGGGGGGGCCAACGTCCTGACTTTC. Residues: CASRELGGANVLTF.

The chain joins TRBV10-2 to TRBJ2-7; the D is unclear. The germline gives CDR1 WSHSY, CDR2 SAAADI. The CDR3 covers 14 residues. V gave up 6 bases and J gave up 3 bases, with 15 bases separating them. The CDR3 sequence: CASRASAWGYEQYF. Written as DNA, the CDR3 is TGCGCCAGCAGGGCATCAGCGTGGGGCTACGAGCAGTACTTC.

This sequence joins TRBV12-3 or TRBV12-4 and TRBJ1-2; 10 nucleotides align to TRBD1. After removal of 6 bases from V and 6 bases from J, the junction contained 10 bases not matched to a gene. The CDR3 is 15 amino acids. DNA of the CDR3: TGTGCCAGCAGCCCAAAAGACAGGGGGCCGGATGGCTACACCTTC. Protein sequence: CASSPKDRGPDGYTF.

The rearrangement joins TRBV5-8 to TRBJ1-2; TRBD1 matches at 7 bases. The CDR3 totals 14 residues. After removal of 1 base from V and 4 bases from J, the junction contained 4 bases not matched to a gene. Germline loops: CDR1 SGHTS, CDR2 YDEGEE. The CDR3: CASSLQGDVYGYTF. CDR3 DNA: TGTGCCAGCAGCTTGCAGGGGGACGTCTATGGCTACACCTTC. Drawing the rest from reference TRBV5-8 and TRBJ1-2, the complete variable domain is EAGVTQSPTHLIKTRGQQATLRCSPISGHTSVYWYQQALGLGLQFLLWYDEGEERNRGNFPPRFSGRQFPNYSSELNVNALELEDSALYLCASSLQGDVYGYTFGSGTRLTVV.

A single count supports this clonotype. The CDR3 loop reads CSVEGGEDSGTTGTQYF. CDR3 DNA sequence: TGCAGCGTTGAGGGAGGGGAGGACTCCGGGACCACCGGGACCCAGTACTTC. The V gene is TRBV29-1, the J gene TRBJ2-5; 7 positions match TRBD2. The germline V gene has CDR1 SQVTM and CDR2 ANQGSEA. This CDR3 region has 17 residues. Trimming took 3 bases from V and 7 from J; bases not matched to a gene: 20.

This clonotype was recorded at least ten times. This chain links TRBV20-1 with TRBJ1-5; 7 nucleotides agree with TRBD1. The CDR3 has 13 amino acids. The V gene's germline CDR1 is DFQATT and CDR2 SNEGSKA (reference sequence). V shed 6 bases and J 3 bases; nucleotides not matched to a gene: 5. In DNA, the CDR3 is TGCAGTGCACAGACAGGGTCCAATCAGCCCCAGCATTTT. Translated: CSAQTGSNQPQHF.

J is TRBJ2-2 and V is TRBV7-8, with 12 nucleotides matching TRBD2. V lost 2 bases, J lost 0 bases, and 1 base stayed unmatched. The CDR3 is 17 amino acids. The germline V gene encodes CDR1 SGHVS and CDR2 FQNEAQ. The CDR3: CASSLSSGGANTGELFF. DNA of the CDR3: TGTGCCAGCAGCTTATCTAGCGGGGGGGCGAACACCGGGGAGCTGTTTTTT. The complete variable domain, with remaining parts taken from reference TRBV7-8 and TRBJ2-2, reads GAGVSQSPRYKVAKRGQDVALRCDPISGHVSLFWYQQALGQGPEFLTYFQNEAQLDKSGLPSDRFFAERPEGSVSTLKIQRTQQEDSAVYLCASSLSSGGANTGELFFGEGSRLTVL.

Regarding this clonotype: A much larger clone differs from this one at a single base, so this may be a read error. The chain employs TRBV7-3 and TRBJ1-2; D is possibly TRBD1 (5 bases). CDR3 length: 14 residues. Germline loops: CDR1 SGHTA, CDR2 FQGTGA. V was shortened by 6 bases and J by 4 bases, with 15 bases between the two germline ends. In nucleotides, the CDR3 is TGTGCCAGCAGGTTGTGGGGGAGCGGCTATGGCTACACCTTC. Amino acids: CASRLWGSGYGYTF.

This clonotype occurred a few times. CDR3 nucleotide sequence: TGTGCCAGCAGCTTAGTAAGGGTGGTTGGGAGTAACTATGGCTACACCTTC. Protein: CASSLVRVVGSNYGYTF. This sequence joins TRBV7-2 and TRBJ1-2; D is unclear. Germline-derived CDR1 and CDR2 are SGHTA and FQGNSA. The CDR3 length is 17 residues. V lost 1 base to trimming and J lost 1 base, with 16 bases between them.